These T cell receptor beta chains were read from a single sample in a study of Ad26.COV2.S vaccination and SARS-CoV-2 variants. Measured with immunoSEQ multiplex PCR; TCRdb has only the in-frame clones, and not every one. The sample lists about 420,000 clones; roughly 90% were seen once. The sequences come from peripheral blood, collected in a trial of Ad26.COV2.S vaccine versus placebo. Receptor source: a person aged 18-65 years who received the Ad26.COV2.S COVID-19 vaccine or a placebo. Both conserved end residues are part of each CDR3. The order of the fields is J gene, V gene, D gene, CDR3 protein. The D gene is left open where the match is weak.

>TRBJ2-7|TRBV15|.
CATSRGGRPYEQYF
>TRBJ2-7|TRBV5-4|TRBD1
CASSLSGQRSYEQYF
>TRBJ1-5|TRBV19|TRBD1
CASSPDREQPQHF
>TRBJ2-1|TRBV9|TRBD2
CASSVVSGGQNEQFF
>TRBJ2-1|TRBV5-4|TRBD2
CASSLAGVSGGAGNEQFF
>TRBJ2-7|TRBV7-8|TRBD1
CASSSYRDRRPYEQYF
>TRBJ2-1|TRBV5-4|TRBD1
CASSARQGRDEQFF
>TRBJ1-2|TRBV9|.
CASSARDVITNYGYTF
>TRBJ1-6|TRBV30|.
CAWSDDRLNSPLHF
>TRBJ1-1|TRBV29-1|.
CSVSHGRNTEAFF
>TRBJ1-1|TRBV7-3|TRBD1
CASSPGQGRSEAFF
>TRBJ1-1|TRBV28|.
CASSLTTSAFF
>TRBJ1-2|TRBV9|.
CASSPPARDYGYTF
>TRBJ2-1|TRBV2|TRBD2
CASRVLAGSYNEQFF
>TRBJ1-5|TRBV7-8|.
CASSWNRDQPQHF
>TRBJ1-2|TRBV11-2|TRBD1
CASSNLRDRVMDGYTF
>TRBJ2-2|TRBV4-1|TRBD1
CASSRLPGQGGGELFF
>TRBJ2-7|TRBV25-1|.
CASSWDGGSYEQYF
>TRBJ2-7|TRBV28|TRBD1
CASSYSLRDRGLYEQYF
>TRBJ2-1|TRBV9|.
CASSVPGANEQFF
>TRBJ2-7|TRBV18|TRBD1
CASSSRDRATYEQYF
>TRBJ2-7|TRBV2|.
CASSERPELGAPSYEQYF
>TRBJ2-3|TRBV7-9|TRBD1
CASSRGDRVVTQYF
>TRBJ1-2|TRBV5-1|TRBD1
CASSQTTGNYGYTF
>TRBJ2-3|TRBV4-1|.
CASSRGVGTDTQYF
>TRBJ1-3|TRBV7-9|.
CASNPSGRPSGNTIYF
>TRBJ1-1|TRBV27|TRBD1
CASSLYRGGNTEAFF
>TRBJ1-1|TRBV11-2|.
CASSHTGDEAFF
>TRBJ2-5|TRBV21-1|.
CASSGPRQETQYF
>TRBJ2-2|TRBV2|TRBD1
CARQGARAGELFF
>TRBJ2-2|TRBV7-2|TRBD2
CASSSQRGVGTGELFF
>TRBJ1-2|TRBV28|TRBD1
CASTLPGQGLEGYTF
>TRBJ2-7|TRBV10-3|TRBD1
CATRTGGNEQYF
>TRBJ2-7|TRBV7-9|.
CASSLGLTAYEQYF
>TRBJ2-5|TRBV5-1|.
CASSLDSLGPGTQYF
>TRBJ1-2|TRBV4-1|.
CASSQGGLAGDGYTF
>TRBJ1-2|TRBV27|.
CASGGRGADYGYTF
>TRBJ1-1|TRBV6-2/TRBV6-3|.
CASSYAPTAGTEAFF
>TRBJ1-1|TRBV7-8|.
CASSAPTAGPTEAFF
>TRBJ1-4|TRBV19|.
CASKIYSATNEKLFF
>TRBJ1-2|TRBV10-3|TRBD1
CAISAGTGGVYDYGYTF
>TRBJ2-3|TRBV27|TRBD2
CASSLSARSGGDTDTQYF
>TRBJ1-2|TRBV7-2|.
CASSPYRQEAYGYTF
>TRBJ2-4|TRBV5-4|TRBD2
CASSLAGGSKNIQYF
>TRBJ2-1|TRBV4-2|TRBD2
CASSSRLVSGGASEQFF
>TRBJ2-1|TRBV4-2|.
CASSQVANNEQFF
>TRBJ2-5|TRBV27|TRBD1
CASSPWTGEGETQYF
>TRBJ2-7|TRBV27|.
CASSLSTGTLTYEQYF
>TRBJ2-5|TRBV29-1|TRBD2
CSALAGEGETQYF
>TRBJ1-6|TRBV11-2|.
CASSLRGIGGSPLHF
>TRBJ2-7|TRBV6-5|.
CASSSHYRVPYEQYF
>TRBJ2-7|TRBV19|TRBD1
CASSIAGTVQWYEQYF